The 25 T cell receptor beta chains presented below share a single source sample, sequenced in a study of blood T cell repertoires in COVID-19. The table came from immunoSEQ multiplex PCR; TCRdb's copy has only in-frame clones and leaves some out. The top ten clones hold approximately 9.3% of a sample with approximately 340,000 clones, about nine tenths of them seen once. The source material was peripheral blood. The receptors stem from a man aged 30 to 45 with COVID-19, enrolled during active disease.

The chain links TRBV30 to TRBJ1-6, with TRBD1 matching over 7 bases. This CDR3 region has 12 residues. The junction had 2 bases not matched to a gene; V was cut back by 5 bases and J by 7 bases. CDR1 and CDR2 (germline): GTSNPN, SVGIG (reference sequence). The CDR3 nucleotides are TGTGCCTGGGACAGGGCGAATTCACCCCTCCACTTT. Residues: CAWDRANSPLHF.

The rearrangement links TRBV6-2 or TRBV6-3 to TRBJ2-2; 8 bases line up with TRBD2. Trimming took 2 bases from V and 5 from J; bases not matched to a gene: 10. This CDR3 region has 17 residues. Looked up from germline, CDR1 is MNHEY and CDR2 is SVGEGT. The CDR3 DNA is TGTGCCAGCAGTTACGAGCCTAGCGGGTTCCAAACCGGGGAGCTGTTTTTT. Translating it yields CASSYEPSGFQTGELFF.

This clone was seen many times. V gene TRBV5-1 combines with J gene TRBJ2-1; TRBD1 matches 9 bases. CDR3 length equals 15 residues. Germline assignment: CDR1 SGHRS and CDR2 YFSETQ. Unmatched junction bases numbered 9, after V lost 4 bases and J lost 7 bases. The CDR3 sequence is CASSPWTGVGNEQFF. DNA of the CDR3: TGCGCCAGCAGCCCCTGGACAGGGGTCGGGAATGAGCAGTTCTTC.

This clone has a handful of counts. V gene TRBV4-3 combines with J gene TRBJ2-2, with D perhaps TRBD2 (5 bases). Trimming took off 5 bases at V and 1 base at J, with 11 bases between the two ends. This CDR3 spans 15 amino acids. The germline gives CDR1 LGHNA, CDR2 YSLEER. CDR3 in DNA: TGCGCCAGCAGCTTACGGACTCAGAACACCGGGGAGCTGTTTTTT. Translating it yields CASSLRTQNTGELFF.

This clone came up many times. The chain combines TRBV28 with TRBJ1-5; D remains ambiguous. V was cut by 5 bases and J by 4 bases, with 6 bases left in between. The CDR3 runs to 12 residues. Germline V gives CDR1 MDHEN, CDR2 SYDVKM. The DNA for the CDR3 is TGTGCCAGCAGTCTGACTAATCAGCCCCAGCATTTT. Protein product: CASSLTNQPQHF.

This clone was seen once. V usage is TRBV5-4 and J usage is TRBJ1-2; D is unclear. Germline V gene lookup returns CDR1 SGHNT and CDR2 YYREEE (reference sequence). The ends were cut back, 1 base at V and 7 bases at J, with 14 bases in the middle. The CDR3 extends over 14 amino acids. The CDR3 is CASSLSTGSSGYTF. The CDR3, as DNA: TGTGCCAGCAGCTTGTCGACGGGTAGCTCTGGCTACACCTTC.

The chain combines TRBV28 with TRBJ1-3; TRBD1 might be the D (6 bases). CDR1 MDHEN and CDR2 SYDVKM come from the germline V gene. The V end was cut by 11 bases, the J end by 2 bases, with 16 bases between. This CDR3 has 14 residues. The CDR3 sequence is CASQTGGTGNTIYF. The CDR3 nucleotides are TGTGCCTCGCAGACAGGAGGAACTGGAAACACCATATATTTT.

V and J are TRBV7-9 and TRBJ2-7; 8 bases line up with TRBD1. J gave up 3 bases and V 1 base, and 8 bases lay outside the gene matches. CDR1 and CDR2 (germline): SEHNR, FQNEAQ (reference sequence). The CDR3 totals 16 residues. CDR3 sequence: CASSLGSPGGGYEQYF. CDR3 in DNA: TGTGCCAGCAGCTTAGGGTCTCCAGGGGGCGGCTACGAGCAGTACTTC.

The chain links TRBV2 to TRBJ2-1, with 7 bases that match TRBD2. CDR3 length: 16 residues. Germline V CDR1 and CDR2: SNHLY, FYNNEI. V shed 3 bases and J 6 bases; nucleotides not matched to a gene: 11. CDR3 loop: CASSDPGLGEGNEQFF. The CDR3 bases are TGTGCCAGCAGTGACCCGGGGCTCGGGGAGGGCAATGAGCAGTTCTTC. The full variable domain, with the rest looked up from reference TRBV2 and TRBJ2-1, is EPEVTQTPSHQVTQMGQEVILRCVPISNHLYFYWYRQILGQKVEFLVSFYNNEISEKSEIFDDQFSVERPDGSNFTLKIRSTKLEDSAMYFCASSDPGLGEGNEQFFGPGTRLTVL.

The rearrangement uses TRBV2 and TRBJ1-1; D gene ambiguous. CDR3 length: 10 amino acids. The V end lost 9 bases, the J end lost 7 bases, and 9 bases lay between the germline ends. The germline CDR1 and CDR2 sequences are SNHLY and FYNNEI. CDR3 loop: CARGDREAFF. In DNA, the CDR3 is TGTGCCAGGGGAGACCGTGAAGCTTTCTTT.

J is TRBJ1-1 and V is TRBV9, with TRBD1 identical over 8 bases. V lost 0 bases and J lost 3; bases outside the gene matches: 4. The CDR3 length is 15 residues. Germline V gene data show CDR1 as SGDLS and CDR2 as YYNGEE. Here the CDR3 DNA reads TGTGCCAGCAGCGTAGCAGGGGGCGCGGACACTGAAGCTTTCTTT. Amino acids: CASSVAGGADTEAFF.

This clone occurred once. This chain connects TRBV5-1 to TRBJ1-4, with unresolved D. V was trimmed by 2 bases and J by 0 bases, leaving 8 bases between them. Germline lookup yields CDR1 SGHRS and CDR2 YFSETQ. The CDR3 covers 15 residues. The CDR3 loop reads CASSLSGATNEKLFF. Written as DNA, the CDR3 is TGCGCCAGCAGCTTATCGGGAGCAACTAATGAAAAACTGTTTTTT.

A few counts support this clone. This chain joins TRBV28 and TRBJ2-7; 7 nucleotides align to TRBD2. The CDR3 extends over 15 amino acids. Germline loops: CDR1 MDHEN, CDR2 SYDVKM. The ends lost 4 bases at V and 3 bases at J; junction bases unmatched: 9. The CDR3 DNA is TGTGCCAGCAGTTCCTTGGGGGGGAAGCGCTACGAGCAGTACTTC. Its translation: CASSSLGGKRYEQYF.

This clone occurred a few times. V gene TRBV10-3 combines with J gene TRBJ1-1, with 9 positions matching TRBD1. Germline V gene data show CDR1 as ENHRY and CDR2 as SYGVKD. The V gene end was trimmed by 4 bases and the J gene end by 4 bases; junction bases not matched to a gene: 13. The CDR3 loop spans 17 amino acids. The CDR3, as DNA: TGTGCCATCAGTGCCCGGACAGGGGCAGGGTTGGGCACTGAAGCTTTCTTT. Residues: CAISARTGAGLGTEAFF.

This chain uses TRBV7-2 with TRBJ1-5; tentative D call: TRBD1 (5 bases). Trimming cost V 4 bases and J 0 bases, with 7 bases left between them. This CDR3 spans 14 amino acids. Germline V CDR1 and CDR2: SGHTA, FQGNSA. CDR3 residues: CASSSQVSNQPQHF. The DNA of the CDR3 is TGTGCCAGCAGCTCACAGGTTAGCAATCAGCCCCAGCATTTT.

This clone was seen many times. The gene calls are TRBV4-2 and TRBJ1-6; no firm D call. V lost 7 bases and J 0 bases, leaving 19 bases between the germline ends. The germline gives CDR1 LGHNA, CDR2 YNFKEQ. The CDR3 length is 18 residues. CDR3: CASNPQSAASSYNSPLHF. CDR3 DNA sequence: TGTGCCAGCAACCCCCAGAGTGCAGCGAGCTCCTATAATTCACCCCTCCACTTT.

The rearrangement links TRBV7-9 to TRBJ1-2; 7 nucleotides align to TRBD1. Germline lookup yields CDR1 SEHNR and CDR2 FQNEAQ (reference sequence). The CDR3 contains 14 residues. The trim removed 4 bases at V and 5 bases at J, leaving 7 bases unmatched. CDR3 loop: CASSSGTDRYGYTF. As DNA, the CDR3 is TGTGCCAGCAGCTCCGGGACAGATCGTTATGGCTACACCTTC.

The gene calls are TRBV12-2 and TRBJ2-3; the table's D gene call, TRBD2, was not cross checked with the DNA. TRBV12-2 is deemed a pseudogene. The CDR3 is made up of 18 amino acids. CDR3 bases: TGTGCAAGTCGCTTACTAGGTGGGTCAATTCACGACACAGATACGCAGTATTTT. This codes for CASRLLGGSIHDTDTQYF.

This clone was recorded a few times. CDR3 nucleotide sequence: TGTGCCAGCAGCCAGGACTACCTGAGCACAGATACGCAGTATTTT. Translating gives CASSQDYLSTDTQYF. V is TRBV5-4 and J is TRBJ2-3; weak D call: TRBD2 (6 bases). Between the trimmed V and J ends, which lost 4 bases and 0 bases, there was a span of 12 bases. CDR1 is SGHNT, CDR2 YYREEE, per germline (reference sequence). The CDR3 extends over 15 amino acids.

V is TRBV6-2 or TRBV6-3 and J is TRBJ2-3; 8 positions agree with TRBD2. The V segment lost 2 bases and the J segment 4 bases; nucleotides outside the gene matches: 5. This CDR3 contains 15 residues. Germline CDR1 and CDR2: MNHEY and SVGEGT. As DNA, the CDR3 is TGTGCCAGCAGTTACACCGGGAGGGCCCCAGATACGCAGTATTTT. The encoded protein is CASSYTGRAPDTQYF.

The chain uses TRBV15 and TRBJ2-7; TRBD1 matches 9 bases. Germline trimming cut 8 bases from V and 6 bases from J; bases unmatched to any gene: 8. The CDR3 contains 13 residues. Germline CDR1 LNHNV, CDR2 YYDKDF (reference sequence). The CDR3 nucleotides read TGTGCCACCGCCGGGACAGGGAATGCCGAGCAGTACTTC. Its translation is CATAGTGNAEQYF.

This chain connects TRBV13 to TRBJ2-3, with TRBD2 matching 11 bases. V shed 0 bases, J shed 6 bases, and the junction held 5 bases outside the gene matches. The length of the CDR3 is 16 residues. Germline CDR1 PRHDT, CDR2 FYEKMQ (reference sequence). The CDR3 reads CASSLGLAGGPDTQYF. DNA of the CDR3: TGTGCCAGCAGCTTAGGGCTAGCGGGGGGCCCCGATACGCAGTATTTT. Supplemented by reference TRBV13 and TRBJ2-3, the full variable domain reads AAGVIQSPRHLIKEKRETATLKCYPIPRHDTVYWYQQGPGQDPQFLISFYEKMQSDKGSIPDRFSAQQFSDYHSELNMSSLELGDSALYFCASSLGLAGGPDTQYFGPGTRLTVL.

The rearrangement joins TRBV3-1 (or the pseudogene TRBV3-2) to TRBJ1-4; TRBD1 matches 7 bases. CDR3 length: 18 amino acids. Trimming cost V 1 base and J 0 bases; bases outside gene matches: 8. The germline V gene has CDR1 LGHDT and CDR2 YNNKEL (reference sequence). CDR3 sequence (DNA): TGTGCCAGCAGCCAAGGGACAGGTCCCTTTGCAACTAATGAAAAACTGTTTTTT. It is translated as CASSQGTGPFATNEKLFF.

The genes are TRBV28 and TRBJ2-7; 13 bases line up with TRBD2. Germline-derived CDR1 and CDR2 are MDHEN and SYDVKM. The CDR3 loop spans 15 amino acids. V shed 7 bases and J 5 bases; nucleotides not matched to a gene: 8. The CDR3 sequence: CASNPLAGGPDEQYF. The CDR3 DNA follows: TGTGCCAGCAACCCACTAGCGGGAGGGCCGGACGAGCAGTACTTC. The full variable domain, with the rest looked up from reference TRBV28 and TRBJ2-7, is DVKVTQSSRYLVKRTGEKVFLECVQDMDHENMFWYRQDPGLGLRLIYFSYDVKMKEKGDIPEGYSVSREKKERFSLILESASTNQTSMYLCASNPLAGGPDEQYFGPGTRLTVT.

In this sample, this clone turned up once. The rearrangement uses TRBV19 and TRBJ1-2, with 9 bases that match TRBD1. V was clipped by 6 bases and J by 4 bases; unmatched bases: 15. Germline-derived CDR1 and CDR2 are LNHDA and SQIVND (reference sequence). CDR3 length: 17 amino acids. The CDR3, as DNA: TGTGCCAGTAGCTCACCGGGACAGGGAGTAGTGGGCTATGGCTACACCTTC. Translating it yields CASSSPGQGVVGYGYTF.